The following is a T cell receptor (beta chain) sequence with its context. Its antigen is as yet unknown. This record belongs to a study of molecular identifiers for immune sequencing clone quantification. Previously described methods and listed TCR primers were employed for the bulk TCR libraries. TCRdb re-called the PCR reads with MiXCR, one entry per CDR3 protein. The data contain approximately 680,000 distinct CDR3 sequences, about 25% of them singletons. Naive CD8 T cells were sorted, and the gate applied was CD8+CD4-CCR7+CD45RA+. Findings and limits, study-wide: Over 97% of effector molecules, but under 1% in naive cells, were held by clones with more than 20 RNA copies.

Germline V lookup: CDR1 MNHNS, CDR2 SASEGT. This CDR3 contains 16 residues. V was trimmed by 2 bases and J by 4 bases, leaving 17 bases between them. This TCR came from a human donor in good health. Some libraries in this study had Jurkat cell RNA spiked in. J is TRBJ1-2 and V is TRBV6-1; D unclear. The specimen was naive CD8+ T cells from blood, with Jurkat cell RNA spiked in. The sample's subset: FACS-sorted CD8+CD4-CCR7+CD45RA+ naive T cells. The CDR3 sequence is CASSELYGSASYGYTF. As DNA, the CDR3 is TGTGCCAGCAGTGAACTTTACGGGTCCGCGTCCTATGGCTACACCTTC.